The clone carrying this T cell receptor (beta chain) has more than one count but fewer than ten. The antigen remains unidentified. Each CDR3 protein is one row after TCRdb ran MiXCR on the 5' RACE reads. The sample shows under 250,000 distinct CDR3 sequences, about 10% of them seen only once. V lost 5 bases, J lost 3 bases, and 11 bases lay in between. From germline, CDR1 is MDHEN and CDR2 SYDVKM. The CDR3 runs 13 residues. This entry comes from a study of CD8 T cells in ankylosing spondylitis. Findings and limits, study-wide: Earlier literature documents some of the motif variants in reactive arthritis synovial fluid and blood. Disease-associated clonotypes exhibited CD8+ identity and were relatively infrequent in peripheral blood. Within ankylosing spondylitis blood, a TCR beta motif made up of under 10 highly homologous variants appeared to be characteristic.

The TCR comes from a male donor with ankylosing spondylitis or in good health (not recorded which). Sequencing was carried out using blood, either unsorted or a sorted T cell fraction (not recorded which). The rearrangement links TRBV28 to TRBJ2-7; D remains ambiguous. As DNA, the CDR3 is TGTGCCAGCAGTCGCGAAGTGGTCTACGAGCAGTACTTC. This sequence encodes CASSREVVYEQYF.